This is a list of T cell receptor beta chains from one sample in a study of shared clonotypes between healthy human individuals. Repertoires were generated with immunoSEQ multiplex PCR, while TCRdb's copy carries only in-frame clones and drops some. This repertoire shows under 650,000 clones, roughly 95% found once; its top ten account for 0.055% to 0.075%. Material for sequencing was naive CD4+ T cells sorted from blood. The source is a woman aged 30 to 39 in good health. The CDR3 runs from the conserved cysteine through the conserved F or W. Each record gives: D gene, CDR3 length, clone size, J gene, V gene, CDR3 DNA, CDR3 protein. A D gene is named only where the DNA matches it firmly. Only part of the rows carry a size: once, few, many, or a class if the clone is expanded.

D gene: TRBD2; CDR3 length: 14; clone size: -; J gene: TRBJ2-7; V gene: TRBV7-9; CDR3 DNA: TGTGCCAGCAGCTTACGGTGGGAGGGACACGAGCAGTACTTC; CDR3 protein: CASSLRWEGHEQYF
D gene: -; CDR3 length: 15; clone size: -; J gene: TRBJ2-2; V gene: TRBV2; CDR3 DNA: TGTGCCAGCAGGAAGACAGCCGCGAACACCGGGGAGCTGTTTTTT; CDR3 protein: CASRKTAANTGELFF
D gene: TRBD1; CDR3 length: 16; clone size: -; J gene: TRBJ2-7; V gene: TRBV7-9; CDR3 DNA: TGTGCCAGCAGCTCTCTCCCGATACAGGGGCCATACGAGCAGTACTTC; CDR3 protein: CASSSLPIQGPYEQYF
D gene: TRBD1; CDR3 length: 14; clone size: -; J gene: TRBJ1-5; V gene: TRBV19; CDR3 DNA: TGTGCCAGCCAGGGACAGGGGCTAGCCGGGCCCCAGCATTTT; CDR3 protein: CASQGQGLAGPQHF
D gene: TRBD1; CDR3 length: 15; clone size: -; J gene: TRBJ2-7; V gene: TRBV28; CDR3 DNA: TGTGCCAGCAGTTTATCTGGGACAGTAGAGGACGAGCAGTACTTC; CDR3 protein: CASSLSGTVEDEQYF
D gene: -; CDR3 length: 15; clone size: once; J gene: TRBJ2-7; V gene: TRBV18; CDR3 DNA: TGTGCCAGCTCACCACCTTATAGCGACTCCTACGAGCAGTACTTC; CDR3 protein: CASSPPYSDSYEQYF
D gene: -; CDR3 length: 14; clone size: -; J gene: TRBJ1-2; V gene: TRBV25-1; CDR3 DNA: TGTGCCAGCAGTCCCCCTCGTGACTCTTATGGCTACACCTTC; CDR3 protein: CASSPPRDSYGYTF
D gene: TRBD1; CDR3 length: 16; clone size: -; J gene: TRBJ2-5; V gene: TRBV27; CDR3 DNA: TGTGCCAGCAGTTTCACCGGCGGGACAGGGGAAGAGACCCAGTACTTC; CDR3 protein: CASSFTGGTGEETQYF
D gene: TRBD1; CDR3 length: 18; clone size: -; J gene: TRBJ2-6; V gene: TRBV5-1; CDR3 DNA: TGCGCCAGCAGCCCATCATACAGGGGGACCTCTGGGGCCAACGTCCTGACTTTC; CDR3 protein: CASSPSYRGTSGANVLTF
D gene: -; CDR3 length: 17; clone size: -; J gene: TRBJ1-2; V gene: TRBV5-1; CDR3 DNA: TGCGCCAGCAGCTTCCTGGGGGGCCGGGGGCAAGACTATGGCTACACCTTC; CDR3 protein: CASSFLGGRGQDYGYTF
D gene: -; CDR3 length: 15; clone size: -; J gene: TRBJ2-7; V gene: TRBV5-1; CDR3 DNA: TGCGCCAGCAAGTCATTAGCGGCAAGCTCCTACGAGCAGTACTTC; CDR3 protein: CASKSLAASSYEQYF
D gene: -; CDR3 length: 18; clone size: -; J gene: TRBJ2-1; V gene: TRBV27; CDR3 DNA: TGTGCCAGCAGTTTGGGGCCTCGAGGCGGACAAACCTACAATGAGCAGTTCTTC; CDR3 protein: CASSLGPRGGQTYNEQFF
D gene: -; CDR3 length: 16; clone size: -; J gene: TRBJ2-1; V gene: TRBV4-1; CDR3 DNA: TGCGCCAGCAGCCAAAGTAGGGGACACCAATACAATGAGCAGTTCTTC; CDR3 protein: CASSQSRGHQYNEQFF
D gene: -; CDR3 length: 14; clone size: once; J gene: TRBJ1-1; V gene: TRBV27; CDR3 DNA: TGTGCCAGCAGTTTGCGACAGATGAACACTGAAGCTTTCTTT; CDR3 protein: CASSLRQMNTEAFF
D gene: TRBD2; CDR3 length: 19; clone size: once; J gene: TRBJ2-2; V gene: TRBV19; CDR3 DNA: TGTGCCAGTAGTATAATGGGACTAGCGGGAGGCCCGAGAACCGGGGAGCTGTTTTTT; CDR3 protein: CASSIMGLAGGPRTGELFF
D gene: TRBD2; CDR3 length: 14; clone size: -; J gene: TRBJ2-5; V gene: TRBV5-1; CDR3 DNA: TGCGCCAGCAGCTTGGGCGGGAGAGAAGAGACCCAGTACTTC; CDR3 protein: CASSLGGREETQYF
D gene: -; CDR3 length: 13; clone size: once; J gene: TRBJ2-6; V gene: TRBV7-2; CDR3 DNA: TGTGCCAGCAGCTTTACCAGGCCGACCGTCCTGACTTTC; CDR3 protein: CASSFTRPTVLTF
D gene: -; CDR3 length: 15; clone size: -; J gene: TRBJ2-2; V gene: TRBV10-3; CDR3 DNA: TGTGCCATCAGTGAGAACAGGGCTAACACCGGGGAGCTGTTTTTT; CDR3 protein: CAISENRANTGELFF
D gene: -; CDR3 length: 15; clone size: -; J gene: TRBJ1-1; V gene: TRBV7-2; CDR3 DNA: TGTGCCAGCAGTTCAGGAATGGGGGATGACACTGAAGCTTTCTTT; CDR3 protein: CASSSGMGDDTEAFF
D gene: TRBD2; CDR3 length: 16; clone size: -; J gene: TRBJ2-3; V gene: TRBV19; CDR3 DNA: TGTGCCAGTAGTGCACGGTTGCGGGAGGGCACAGATACGCAGTATTTT; CDR3 protein: CASSARLREGTDTQYF
D gene: TRBD2; CDR3 length: 17; clone size: -; J gene: TRBJ2-1; V gene: TRBV7-8; CDR3 DNA: TGTGCCAGCAGCTTTTTTCGGACTAGCGGGAACCTCAATGAGCAGTTCTTC; CDR3 protein: CASSFFRTSGNLNEQFF
D gene: TRBD2; CDR3 length: 15; clone size: -; J gene: TRBJ2-1; V gene: TRBV19; CDR3 DNA: TGTGCCAGTAGTACGACTAGCGGGTCCTACAATGAGCAGTTCTTC; CDR3 protein: CASSTTSGSYNEQFF
D gene: -; CDR3 length: 10; clone size: -; J gene: TRBJ1-4; V gene: TRBV19; CDR3 DNA: TGTGCCAGTGGCTCTGGAAGCCGGTTTTTT; CDR3 protein: CASGSGSRFF
D gene: -; CDR3 length: 11; clone size: -; J gene: TRBJ1-1; V gene: TRBV2; CDR3 DNA: TGTGCCACAGAGGGGAACACTGAAGCTTTCTTT; CDR3 protein: CATEGNTEAFF
D gene: -; CDR3 length: 15; clone size: -; J gene: TRBJ1-5; V gene: TRBV18; CDR3 DNA: TGTGCCAGCTCATCGGCCTCCGACAGGCAGCAGCCCCAGCATTTT; CDR3 protein: CASSSASDRQQPQHF
D gene: -; CDR3 length: 17; clone size: -; J gene: TRBJ2-6; V gene: TRBV6-9; CDR3 DNA: TGTGCCAGCAGTGACATCGTACGACAAAGTCGGGCCAACGTCCTGACTTTC; CDR3 protein: CASSDIVRQSRANVLTF
D gene: TRBD2; CDR3 length: 16; clone size: -; J gene: TRBJ2-1; V gene: TRBV10-3; CDR3 DNA: TGTGCCATCAGTGAGTACGCGGGAGGAGTGAGCAATGAGCAGTTCTTC; CDR3 protein: CAISEYAGGVSNEQFF
D gene: -; CDR3 length: 14; clone size: few; J gene: TRBJ2-7; V gene: TRBV19; CDR3 DNA: TGTGCCAGTAGTATCACCCGGGGCTCCTACGAGCAGTACTTC; CDR3 protein: CASSITRGSYEQYF
D gene: -; CDR3 length: 16; clone size: -; J gene: TRBJ2-3; V gene: TRBV11-3; CDR3 DNA: TGTGCCAGCAGCCCCTGGGGGGGACAGATCACAGATACGCAGTATTTT; CDR3 protein: CASSPWGGQITDTQYF
D gene: TRBD1; CDR3 length: 17; clone size: -; J gene: TRBJ1-5; V gene: TRBV28; CDR3 DNA: TGTGCCAGCAGTTTGACAGGGAAAGGTTTCTGGGATCAGCCCCAGCATTTT; CDR3 protein: CASSLTGKGFWDQPQHF
D gene: TRBD1; CDR3 length: 16; clone size: -; J gene: TRBJ2-3; V gene: TRBV5-3; CDR3 DNA: TGTGCCAGAAGCTTGGGTAGGGGACAGGGACCAGATACGCAGTATTTT; CDR3 protein: CARSLGRGQGPDTQYF
D gene: -; CDR3 length: 16; clone size: -; J gene: TRBJ2-5; V gene: TRBV9; CDR3 DNA: TGTGCCAGCAGCGTAGCCCAACGGGACTACCAAGAGACCCAGTACTTC; CDR3 protein: CASSVAQRDYQETQYF
D gene: -; CDR3 length: 15; clone size: -; J gene: TRBJ1-2; V gene: TRBV29-1; CDR3 DNA: TGCAGCGTTGGAGGCGGACAATTAACTAACTATGGCTACACCTTC; CDR3 protein: CSVGGGQLTNYGYTF
D gene: -; CDR3 length: 20; clone size: once; J gene: TRBJ2-1; V gene: TRBV18; CDR3 DNA: TGTGCCAGCTCACCACCGTCTAGTAACGGCCGCGGGCGACGCAACGATGAGCAGTTCTTC; CDR3 protein: CASSPPSSNGRGRRNDEQFF
D gene: TRBD1; CDR3 length: 15; clone size: once; J gene: TRBJ1-1; V gene: TRBV4-1; CDR3 DNA: TGCGCCAGCAGCCAAGGAAAGGGGGCGAACACTGAAGCTTTCTTT; CDR3 protein: CASSQGKGANTEAFF
D gene: TRBD1; CDR3 length: 11; clone size: -; J gene: TRBJ2-5; V gene: TRBV5-8; CDR3 DNA: TGTGCCACCAGGGGGCAAGAGACCCAGTACTTC; CDR3 protein: CATRGQETQYF
D gene: TRBD1; CDR3 length: 14; clone size: -; J gene: TRBJ2-7; V gene: TRBV18; CDR3 DNA: TGTGCCAGCTCGCCAAGACAGGGGGCAGGAGAGCAGTACTTC; CDR3 protein: CASSPRQGAGEQYF
D gene: -; CDR3 length: 14; clone size: once; J gene: TRBJ2-1; V gene: TRBV27; CDR3 DNA: TGTGCCAGCAGTTGGAGGGGTGGGTACAATGAGCAGTTCTTC; CDR3 protein: CASSWRGGYNEQFF
D gene: -; CDR3 length: 15; clone size: -; J gene: TRBJ1-4; V gene: TRBV30; CDR3 DNA: TGTGCCTGGAGTCCCCAGTCAGGACCAAATGAAAAACTGTTTTTT; CDR3 protein: CAWSPQSGPNEKLFF
D gene: -; CDR3 length: 15; clone size: -; J gene: TRBJ2-7; V gene: TRBV6-1; CDR3 DNA: TGTGCCAGCAGTGGCGGGTTCTCAGACGTGTACGAGCAGTACTTC; CDR3 protein: CASSGGFSDVYEQYF
D gene: TRBD2; CDR3 length: 16; clone size: -; J gene: TRBJ2-1; V gene: TRBV9; CDR3 DNA: TGTGCCAGAAACATGGGGACTAGCGGGAGTGGCAATGAGCAGTTCTTC; CDR3 protein: CARNMGTSGSGNEQFF
D gene: TRBD2; CDR3 length: 16; clone size: -; J gene: TRBJ2-7; V gene: TRBV10-3; CDR3 DNA: TGTGCCATCAGTGGAGGTATAGCGGGAGACTCCTACGAGCAGTACTTC; CDR3 protein: CAISGGIAGDSYEQYF
D gene: -; CDR3 length: 13; clone size: -; J gene: TRBJ1-1; V gene: TRBV19; CDR3 DNA: TGTGCCAGTAACCTTGGGCTGAACACTGAAGCTTTCTTT; CDR3 protein: CASNLGLNTEAFF
D gene: -; CDR3 length: 13; clone size: -; J gene: TRBJ1-2; V gene: TRBV28; CDR3 DNA: TGTGCCAGCAGTTTATTTCAGGCCTATGGCTACACCTTC; CDR3 protein: CASSLFQAYGYTF
D gene: TRBD1; CDR3 length: 15; clone size: -; J gene: TRBJ2-1; V gene: TRBV19; CDR3 DNA: TGTGCCAGTAGTATGCCGGGACAGGGCTTTTATGAGCAGTTCTTC; CDR3 protein: CASSMPGQGFYEQFF
D gene: TRBD2; CDR3 length: 14; clone size: once; J gene: TRBJ2-1; V gene: TRBV5-1; CDR3 DNA: TGCGCCAGCAGCCTCCTAGCGGAGAAGAATGAGCAGTTCTTC; CDR3 protein: CASSLLAEKNEQFF
D gene: -; CDR3 length: 13; clone size: -; J gene: TRBJ2-3; V gene: TRBV5-1; CDR3 DNA: TGCGCCAGTACAGCGCTGGGTGCAGATACGCAGTATTTT; CDR3 protein: CASTALGADTQYF
D gene: TRBD2; CDR3 length: 16; clone size: -; J gene: TRBJ2-5; V gene: TRBV28; CDR3 DNA: TGTGCCAGCAGCGACCTTTCGCTAGCGGGCCAAGAGACCCAGTACTTC; CDR3 protein: CASSDLSLAGQETQYF
D gene: TRBD1; CDR3 length: 15; clone size: -; J gene: TRBJ1-5; V gene: TRBV4-1; CDR3 DNA: TGCGCCAGCAGCCCAGACAGGGATAGCAATCAGCCCCAGCATTTT; CDR3 protein: CASSPDRDSNQPQHF
D gene: TRBD2; CDR3 length: 13; clone size: -; J gene: TRBJ2-7; V gene: TRBV29-1; CDR3 DNA: TGCAGCGTTGGGAGCGGGGCCGTGGGCGAGCAGTACTTC; CDR3 protein: CSVGSGAVGEQYF
D gene: -; CDR3 length: 17; clone size: -; J gene: TRBJ1-4; V gene: TRBV27; CDR3 DNA: TGTGCCAGCAGTTTCAGGCTGGGGGGGGGTTCTAATGAAAAACTGTTTTTT; CDR3 protein: CASSFRLGGGSNEKLFF
D gene: TRBD2; CDR3 length: 17; clone size: -; J gene: TRBJ2-2; V gene: TRBV19; CDR3 DNA: TGTGCCAGTGCACCGAAGGGACTAGCGGTTTACACCGGGGAGCTGTTTTTT; CDR3 protein: CASAPKGLAVYTGELFF
D gene: -; CDR3 length: 12; clone size: -; J gene: TRBJ1-5; V gene: TRBV10-3; CDR3 DNA: TGTGCCATCAGTGAGTCCGTGGAGCCCCAGCATTTT; CDR3 protein: CAISESVEPQHF
D gene: TRBD2; CDR3 length: 15; clone size: -; J gene: TRBJ2-1; V gene: TRBV7-9; CDR3 DNA: TGTGCCAGCAGCTTAATCGAACTAGCGGGAGAGGAGCAGTTCTTC; CDR3 protein: CASSLIELAGEEQFF
D gene: TRBD2; CDR3 length: 17; clone size: -; J gene: TRBJ2-7; V gene: TRBV15; CDR3 DNA: TGTGCCACCAGCAGAGGCCCCGTGGGTAGCGGGAGGAGCGAGCAGTACTTC; CDR3 protein: CATSRGPVGSGRSEQYF
D gene: -; CDR3 length: 14; clone size: -; J gene: TRBJ2-5; V gene: TRBV5-1; CDR3 DNA: TGCGCCAGCAGCTTGGTAGGAGGCCGAGAGACCCAGTACTTC; CDR3 protein: CASSLVGGRETQYF
D gene: TRBD1; CDR3 length: 15; clone size: -; J gene: TRBJ2-7; V gene: TRBV5-1; CDR3 DNA: TGCGCCAGCAGCCCTGTCCCGGGACAGGACTACGAGCAGTACTTC; CDR3 protein: CASSPVPGQDYEQYF
D gene: -; CDR3 length: 15; clone size: -; J gene: TRBJ2-5; V gene: TRBV6-1; CDR3 DNA: TGTGCCAGCAGTGAAGGGCAGGGAATACAAGAGACCCAGTACTTC; CDR3 protein: CASSEGQGIQETQYF